This T cell receptor beta chain was sequenced in a study of human T cells and chemical hapten exposure. TCRdb re-called the RACE reads with MiXCR, one entry per CDR3 protein. The table lists 99,000 or so distinct CDR3 sequences, roughly a tenth of them singletons, with about 3% in the top ten. V was trimmed by 6 bases and J by 5 bases, leaving 16 bases between them. This CDR3 region has 14 residues. From germline, CDR1 is SGHTA and CDR2 FQGNSA. This clonotype was seen at least ten times. Time point noted: pre-sensitization, week 0. As to treatment: therapeutic diphenylcyclopropenone sensitization with weekly scalp DPC.

The V gene is TRBV7-2, the J gene TRBJ1-1; D is possibly TRBD1 (5 bases). This clonotype was sampled from a woman aged 60-75 years with alopecia areata. Some clones in this sample may be carry-over from other donors' samples. The sequencing used whole blood, collected in connection with sensitization to the hapten diphenylcyclopropenone (DPC). The CDR3 DNA sequence: TGTGCCAGCAGGGTTGGGGGAGAGGAAACTGAAGCTTTCTTT. It is translated as CASRVGGEETEAFF.